The 8 T cell receptor beta chains presented below share a single source sample, sequenced in a study of shared clonotypes between healthy human individuals. Naive CD8 cells comprised CD45RO-negative, CCR7-positively selected cells, excluding terminally differentiated effector memory CD45RA+ cells. Using immunoSEQ multiplex PCR, the repertoire was profiled, and TCRdb retains in-frame clones only, with some absent. The data show around 2,000,000 clones, with roughly 94% seen just once and roughly 1% held by the top ten. The specimen sequenced was naive CD8+ T cells sorted from blood. The source of these receptors is a man between 18 and 35 years old in good health.

The rearrangement uses TRBV18 and TRBJ2-7, with TRBD2 matching over 16 bases. CDR1 KGHSH and CDR2 LQKENI come from the germline V gene. J gave up 2 bases and V 3 bases, and 13 bases lay outside the gene matches. CDR3 size: 20 residues. CDR3 bases: TGTGCCAGCTCACCGGGATTGGCGGGACTAGCGGGAGGGTTAACCTACGAGCAGTACTTC. Protein sequence: CASSPGLAGLAGGLTYEQYF.

The chain recombines TRBV11-2 with TRBJ2-7; 9 nucleotides line up with TRBD2. This CDR3 is built from 15 residues. Germline-derived CDR1 and CDR2 are SGHAT and FQNNGV. V shed 2 bases and J 6 bases; nucleotides not matched to a gene: 8. CDR3 nucleotide sequence: TGTGCCAGCAGCTTATATGCTAGCGGGAACGGCGAGCAGTACTTC. Amino acids: CASSLYASGNGEQYF.

Concerning this clone itself: This sample also contains other DNA sequences that code for the same CDR3. This rearrangement joins TRBV13 to TRBJ2-2, with D possibly being TRBD1 (5 bases). V dropped 3 bases and J dropped 4 bases, with 6 bases sitting between them. This CDR3 has 13 residues. Germline V lookup: CDR1 PRHDT, CDR2 FYEKMQ (reference sequence). CDR3 amino acids: CASSLGLTGELFF. The DNA for the CDR3 is TGTGCCAGCAGCTTGGGGCTCACCGGGGAGCTGTTTTTT.

Remarks on this clone: Other DNA sequences in the sample encode the same CDR3. The chain uses TRBV2 and TRBJ2-7; D might be TRBD1 (5 bases). V shed 2 bases and J shed 0 bases, with 5 bases lying between them. The CDR3 spans 13 residues. Germline-derived CDR1 and CDR2 are SNHLY and FYNNEI. The CDR3 DNA reads TGTGCCAGCAGTGAAACAGGCTCCTACGAGCAGTACTTC. It specifies CASSETGSYEQYF.

This clone has a single count. The chain joins TRBV10-3 to TRBJ2-6; D might be TRBD1 or TRBD2, each matching 5 bases. CDR1 and CDR2 (germline): ENHRY, SYGVKD. There are 16 residues in the CDR3. Between the trimmed V and J ends, which lost 6 bases and 3 bases, there was a span of 15 bases. The CDR3: CAIRLQRGSGANVLTF. CDR3 coding DNA: TGTGCCATCAGGCTACAGAGGGGCAGTGGGGCCAACGTCCTGACTTTC.

This chain joins TRBV7-9 and TRBJ2-3, with 7 bases aligning to TRBD2. Per the germline V gene, CDR1 is SEHNR and CDR2 is FQNEAQ (reference sequence). The ends lost 2 bases at V and 7 bases at J; junction bases unmatched: 9. This CDR3 has 15 residues. In DNA, the CDR3 is TGTGCCAGCAGCTTAACCGCGGGAGTCTACAATACGCAGTATTTT. Protein: CASSLTAGVYNTQYF. The complete variable domain, with remaining parts taken from reference TRBV7-9 and TRBJ2-3, reads DTGVSQNPRHKITKRGQNVTFRCDPISEHNRLYWYRQTLGQGPEFLTYFQNEAQLEKSRLLSDRFSAERPKGSFSTLEIQRTEQGDSAMYLCASSLTAGVYNTQYFGPGTRLTVL.

This clone was observed once. The V and J genes are TRBV13 and TRBJ2-3, with D unresolved. The CDR3 runs 15 residues. Trimming removed 3 bases at V and 0 bases at J, with 10 bases between. Germline V gene lookup returns CDR1 PRHDT and CDR2 FYEKMQ (reference sequence). CDR3 sequence: CASSFGTRSTDTQYF. The CDR3, as DNA: TGTGCCAGCAGCTTCGGTACCCGTAGCACAGATACGCAGTATTTT.

The genes are TRBV6-5 and TRBJ2-2, with 7 bases lining up with TRBD2. This CDR3 has 14 amino acids. V lost 8 bases, J lost 6 bases, and 9 bases stayed unmatched. In germline, CDR1 is MNHEY, CDR2 SVGAGI. Written as DNA, the CDR3 is TGTGCCAGCCACCGGAGCGGGATCCCCGGGGAGCTGTTTTTT. Translated, it gives CASHRSGIPGELFF.